A selection of T cell receptor beta chains follows, all from one sample in a study of STAT3 mutations in large granular lymphocyte leukemia. TCRdb keeps only in-frame clones here, not all; method: immunoSEQ multiplex PCR. The table has some 25,000 clones, about 94% seen once. The sequencing input was peripheral blood mononuclear cells. These TCRs come from a man in his forties with T-cell large granular lymphocyte leukemia. Some clones in this sample may be carry-over from other donors' samples. Each CDR3 is given with its conserved first and last residue. A D gene is named only where the DNA matches it firmly. Part of the rows lack a size; the others show once, few, many or a class for expanded clones.

>TRBJ2-7|TRBV30|-|once
CAWGKKQGAPYEQYF
TGTGCCTGGGGGAAAAAACAGGGAGCCCCCTACGAGCAGTACTTC
>TRBJ1-1|TRBV5-1|-|-
CASSLLDETEAFF
TGCGCCAGCAGCCTACTTGATGAGACTGAAGCTTTCTTT
>TRBJ2-7|TRBV6-1|-|-
CASRASGDYEQYF
TGTGCCAGCAGAGCTTCAGGGGACTACGAGCAGTACTTC
>TRBJ2-3|TRBV9|TRBD1|-
CASSEDRESSTDTQYF
TGTGCCAGCAGCGAAGACAGGGAATCTAGCACAGATACGCAGTATTTT
>TRBJ2-7|TRBV29-1|-|-
CSVEFGLYEQYF
TGCAGCGTTGAATTTGGGCTATACGAGCAGTACTTC
>TRBJ1-2|TRBV27|TRBD1|-
CASSSLGQVSYGYTF
TGTGCCAGCAGTTCGCTGGGACAGGTTAGTTATGGCTACACCTTC
>TRBJ1-2|TRBV28|-|-
CASSSPPRENREYGYTF
TGTGCCAGCAGTAGTCCTCCGAGGGAGAACAGGGAATATGGCTACACCTTC
>TRBJ1-1|TRBV5-1|TRBD1|-
CASSRDRGNTEAFF
TGCGCCAGCAGCCGGGACAGGGGAAACACTGAAGCTTTCTTT
>TRBJ2-1|TRBV30|-|-
CAWSVRGGSYNEQFF
TGTGCCTGGAGTGTACGGGGCGGATCCTACAATGAGCAGTTCTTC
>TRBJ1-6|TRBV5-1|-|-
CASSLGGDEALHF
TGCGCCAGCAGCTTGGGGGGGGATGAGGCCCTCCACTTT
>TRBJ1-5|TRBV7-9|TRBD1|-
CASSSDRGFNQPQHF
TGTGCCAGCAGCTCCGACAGGGGATTCAATCAGCCCCAGCATTTT
>TRBJ2-7|TRBV5-4|-|-
CASSLEGLEREQYF
TGTGCCAGCAGCTTGGAGGGGTTAGAGCGCGAGCAGTACTTC
>TRBJ2-7|TRBV11-2|TRBD1|-
CASSFPPGQGSYEQYF
TGTGCCAGCAGCTTCCCTCCGGGACAGGGGTCCTACGAGCAGTACTTC
>TRBJ2-5|TRBV29-1|-|-
CSVLLETQYF
TGCAGCGTGCTTTTGGAGACCCAGTACTTC
>TRBJ2-3|TRBV9|TRBD2|few
CASSVGPDPGSSGYTSTDTQYF
TGTGCCAGCAGCGTAGGCCCCGACCCGGGCTCTAGCGGGTATACTAGCACAGATACGCAGTATTTT
>TRBJ1-2|TRBV18|TRBD1|-
CASSPGTGVGDYGYTF
TGTGCCAGCTCACCCGGGACAGGGGTAGGCGACTATGGCTACACCTTC
>TRBJ1-5|TRBV7-8|TRBD1|-
CASSLLDRVNQPQHF
TGTGCCAGCAGCTTACTTGACAGGGTTAATCAGCCCCAGCATTTT
>TRBJ1-5|TRBV7-9|-|-
CASSATHQPQHF
TGTGCCAGCAGCGCGACCCACCAGCCCCAGCATTTT
>TRBJ2-7|TRBV27|-|-
CASSLVAAYEQYF
TGTGCCAGCAGTTTAGTCGCGGCTTACGAGCAGTACTTC
>TRBJ1-5|TRBV2|-|once
CASCRGPNQPQHF
TGTGCCAGCTGCCGGGGACCCAATCAGCCCCAGCATTTT
>TRBJ2-7|TRBV5-5|-|-
CASSLGGYEQYF
TGTGCCAGCAGCTTGGGAGGCTACGAGCAGTACTTC
>TRBJ1-2|TRBV5-1|-|-
CASSLGPGPSGKGYTF
TGCGCCAGCAGCTTGGGGCCGGGACCCTCCGGGAAAGGCTACACCTTC
>TRBJ2-1|TRBV5-5|-|-
CASSLDPSSYNEQFF
TGTGCCAGCAGCTTGGACCCGAGCTCCTACAATGAGCAGTTCTTC
>TRBJ1-2|TRBV5-4|-|few
CASSGGSNYGYTF
TGTGCCAGCAGCGGGGGTTCTAACTATGGCTACACCTTC
>TRBJ2-1|TRBV11-1|-|-
CASNRGARSEQFF
TGTGCCAGCAATCGGGGGGCGCGTTCTGAGCAGTTCTTC
>TRBJ2-5|TRBV10-3|TRBD2|-
CAIAPGEGETQYF
TGTGCCATAGCTCCTGGGGAGGGAGAGACCCAGTACTTC
>TRBJ1-5|TRBV10-1|-|-
CATPVEFWSHHIRSNQPQHF
TGCGCCACCCCAGTTGAGTTCTGGTCCCATCACATCCGTAGCAATCAGCCCCAGCATTTT